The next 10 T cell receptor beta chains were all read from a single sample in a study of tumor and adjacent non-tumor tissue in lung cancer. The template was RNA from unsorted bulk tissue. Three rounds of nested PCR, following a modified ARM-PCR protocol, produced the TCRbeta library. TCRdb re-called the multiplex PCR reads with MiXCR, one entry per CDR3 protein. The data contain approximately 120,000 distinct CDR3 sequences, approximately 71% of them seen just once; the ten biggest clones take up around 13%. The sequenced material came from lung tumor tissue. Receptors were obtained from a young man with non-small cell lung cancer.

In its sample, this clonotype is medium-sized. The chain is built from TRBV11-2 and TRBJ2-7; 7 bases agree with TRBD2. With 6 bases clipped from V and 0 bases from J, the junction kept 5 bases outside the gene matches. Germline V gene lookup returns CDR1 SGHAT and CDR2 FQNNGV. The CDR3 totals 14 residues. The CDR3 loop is CASRPGLSSYEQYF. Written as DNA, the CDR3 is TGTGCCAGCAGACCGGGACTAAGCTCCTACGAGCAGTACTTC. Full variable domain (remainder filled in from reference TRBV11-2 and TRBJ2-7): EAGVAQSPRYKIIEKRQSVAFWCNPISGHATLYWYQQILGQGPKLLIQFQNNGVVDDSQLPKDRFSAERLKGVDSTLKIQPAKLEDSAVYLCASRPGLSSYEQYFGPGTRLTVT.

CDR3 sequence reads: CAFEWQDQETQYF. The CDR3 DNA is TGTGCCTTCGAATGGCAGGACCAAGAGACCCAGTACTTC. This chain uses TRBV30 with TRBJ2-5, with D hard to call. This CDR3 contains 13 residues. V dropped 7 bases and J dropped 0 bases, with 12 bases sitting between them. The germline V gene encodes CDR1 GTSNPN and CDR2 SVGIG (reference sequence).

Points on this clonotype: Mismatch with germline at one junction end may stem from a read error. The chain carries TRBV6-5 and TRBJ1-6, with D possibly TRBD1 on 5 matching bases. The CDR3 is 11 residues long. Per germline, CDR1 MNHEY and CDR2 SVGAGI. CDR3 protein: CASSYGGTLYF. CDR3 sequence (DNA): TGTGCTAGCAGTTACGGGGGTACCCTCTACTTT.

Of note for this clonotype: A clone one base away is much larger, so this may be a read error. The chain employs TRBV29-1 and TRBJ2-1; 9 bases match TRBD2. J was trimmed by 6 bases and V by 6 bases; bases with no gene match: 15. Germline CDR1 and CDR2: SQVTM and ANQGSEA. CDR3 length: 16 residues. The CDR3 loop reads CSVLIAPSGNANEQFF. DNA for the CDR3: TGCAGCGTCCTGATCGCCCCTAGCGGGAATGCCAATGAGCAGTTCTTC.

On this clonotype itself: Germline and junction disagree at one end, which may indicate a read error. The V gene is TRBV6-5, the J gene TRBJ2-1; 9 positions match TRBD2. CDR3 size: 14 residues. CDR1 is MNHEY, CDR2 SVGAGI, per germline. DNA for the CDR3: TGTGCCAGCATGTTGCTAGCGGGGTACAATGTGCAGCTCTTC. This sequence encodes CASMLLAGYNVQLF.

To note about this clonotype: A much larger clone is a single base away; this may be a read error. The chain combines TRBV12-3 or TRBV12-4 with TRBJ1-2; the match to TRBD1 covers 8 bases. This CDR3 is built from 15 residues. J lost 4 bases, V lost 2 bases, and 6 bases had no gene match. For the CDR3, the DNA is TGTGCCAGCAGTTTAAACAGGGGGGTGGTCTATGGCTACACCTTC. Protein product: CASSLNRGVVYGYTF.

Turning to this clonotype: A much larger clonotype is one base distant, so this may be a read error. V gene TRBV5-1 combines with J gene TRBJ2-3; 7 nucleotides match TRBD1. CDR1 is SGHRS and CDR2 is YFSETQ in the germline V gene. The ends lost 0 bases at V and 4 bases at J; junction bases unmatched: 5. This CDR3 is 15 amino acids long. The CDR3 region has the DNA TGCGCCAGCAGCTTGGGGCGGACAGGTTCAGATACGCAGTATTTT. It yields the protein CASSLGRTGSDTQYF.

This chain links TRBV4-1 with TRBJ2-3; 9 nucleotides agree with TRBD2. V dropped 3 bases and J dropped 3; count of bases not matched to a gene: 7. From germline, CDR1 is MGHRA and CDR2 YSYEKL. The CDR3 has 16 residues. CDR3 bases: TGCGCCAGCAGCCAGCGGACTAGCGAGTATACAGATACGCAGTATTTT. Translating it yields CASSQRTSEYTDTQYF.

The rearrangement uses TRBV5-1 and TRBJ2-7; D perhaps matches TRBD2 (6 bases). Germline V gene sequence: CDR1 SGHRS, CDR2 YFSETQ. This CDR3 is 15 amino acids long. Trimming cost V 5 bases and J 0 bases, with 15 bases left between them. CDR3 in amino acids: CASSRLVGDSYEQYF. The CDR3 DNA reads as TGCGCCAGCAGTCGACTAGTGGGGGACTCCTACGAGCAGTACTTC.

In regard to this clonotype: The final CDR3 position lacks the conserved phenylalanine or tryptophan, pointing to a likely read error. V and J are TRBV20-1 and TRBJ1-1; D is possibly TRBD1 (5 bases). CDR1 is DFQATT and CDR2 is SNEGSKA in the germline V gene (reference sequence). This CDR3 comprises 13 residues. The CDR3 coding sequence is TGCAGTGTTAGCCCCGGGACTAACATTGAAGCTTTCTTG. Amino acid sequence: CSVSPGTNIEAFL.